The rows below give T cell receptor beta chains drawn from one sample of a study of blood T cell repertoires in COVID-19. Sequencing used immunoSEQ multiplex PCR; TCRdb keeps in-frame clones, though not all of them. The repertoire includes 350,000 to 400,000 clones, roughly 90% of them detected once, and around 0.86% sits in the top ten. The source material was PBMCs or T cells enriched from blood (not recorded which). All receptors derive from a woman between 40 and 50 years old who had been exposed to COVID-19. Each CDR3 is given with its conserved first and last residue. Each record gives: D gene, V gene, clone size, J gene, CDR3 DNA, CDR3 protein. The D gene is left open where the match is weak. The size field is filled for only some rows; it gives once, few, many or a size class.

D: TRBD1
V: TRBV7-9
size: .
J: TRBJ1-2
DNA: TGTGCCAGCAGCTGGGGACAGACCTATGGCTACACCTTC
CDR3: CASSWGQTYGYTF

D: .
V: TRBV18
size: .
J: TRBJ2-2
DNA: TGTGCCAGCTCACTTAGGGCGGGACCGAACACCGGGGAGCTGTTTTTT
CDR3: CASSLRAGPNTGELFF

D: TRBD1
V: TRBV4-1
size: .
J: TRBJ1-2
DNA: TGCGCCAGCAGCCAACACCAAGGACAGGGGCGGGGTGGCTACACCTTC
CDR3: CASSQHQGQGRGGYTF

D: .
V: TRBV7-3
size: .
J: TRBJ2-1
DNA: TGTGCCAGCAGCCGAGCTCGGGAGTCGCCCCCCAATGAGCAGTTCTTC
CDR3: CASSRARESPPNEQFF

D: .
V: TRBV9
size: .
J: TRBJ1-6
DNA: TGTGCCAGCAGTGCTGCGGGACGGTATAATTCACCCCTCCACTTT
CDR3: CASSAAGRYNSPLHF

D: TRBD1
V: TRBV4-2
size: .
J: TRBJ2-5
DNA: TGTGCCAGCAGCCAAGGAACAGGGGTTCAAGAGACCCAGTACTTC
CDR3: CASSQGTGVQETQYF

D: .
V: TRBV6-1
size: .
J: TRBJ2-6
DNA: TGTGCCAGCAGAGAAGACACCGCTGGGGCCAACGTCCTGACTTTC
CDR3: CASREDTAGANVLTF

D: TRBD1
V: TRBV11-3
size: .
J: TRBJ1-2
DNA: TGTGCCAGCAGCTTAGGGGACAGGGTCTTGAGGGGCTACACCTTC
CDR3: CASSLGDRVLRGYTF

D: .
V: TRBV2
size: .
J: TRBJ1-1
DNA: TGTGCCAGCAGTGAAGCGGGGTTTGATGGAGGAGCTTTCTTT
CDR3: CASSEAGFDGGAFF

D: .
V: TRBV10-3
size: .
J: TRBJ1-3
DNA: TGTGCCATCAGTGAGTCGGGCCAATACACCATATATTTT
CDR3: CAISESGQYTIYF

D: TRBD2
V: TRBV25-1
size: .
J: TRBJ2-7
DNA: TGTGCCAGCGGCTTCTTAGCGGGAGGTGGGTACGAGCAGTACTTC
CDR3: CASGFLAGGGYEQYF

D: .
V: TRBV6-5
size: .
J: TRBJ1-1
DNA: TGTGCCAGCAGGACAGGTTTGAACACTGAAGCTTTCTTT
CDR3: CASRTGLNTEAFF

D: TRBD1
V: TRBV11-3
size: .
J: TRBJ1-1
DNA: TGTGCCAGCCAGAGAGACAGGGAAGGCACTGAAGCTTTCTTT
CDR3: CASQRDREGTEAFF

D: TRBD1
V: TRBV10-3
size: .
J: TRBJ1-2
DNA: TGTGCCATCAGTGAGTCGTCGACAGGGCTTGGCTACACCTTC
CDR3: CAISESSTGLGYTF

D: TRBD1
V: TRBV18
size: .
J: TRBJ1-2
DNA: TGTGCCAGCTCACCAGAGAGGACAGGAGACTATGGCTACACCTTC
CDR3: CASSPERTGDYGYTF

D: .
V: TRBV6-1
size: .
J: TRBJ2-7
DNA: TGTGCCAGCAGTGAGTACTTCAGGGGAAGTGGCTACGAGCAGTACTTC
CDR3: CASSEYFRGSGYEQYF

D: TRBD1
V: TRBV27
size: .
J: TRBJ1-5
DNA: TGTGCCAGCAAAGGACAGGGGGCCCTTAGCAATCAGCCCCAGCATTTT
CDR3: CASKGQGALSNQPQHF

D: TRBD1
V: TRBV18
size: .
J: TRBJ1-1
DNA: TGTGCCAGCTCACCACTACAGGGGTCCACTGAAGCTTTCTTT
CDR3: CASSPLQGSTEAFF

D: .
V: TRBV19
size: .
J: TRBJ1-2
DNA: TGTGCCAGTAGCCGGGGAGGAGCTTATGGCTACACCTTC
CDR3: CASSRGGAYGYTF

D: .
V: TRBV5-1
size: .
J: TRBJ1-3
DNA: TGCGCCAGCAGCAGATCAGGGGATAACTCTGGAAACACCATATATTTT
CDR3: CASSRSGDNSGNTIYF

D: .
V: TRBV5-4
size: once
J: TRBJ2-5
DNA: TGTGCCAGCAGCTTGTGGCTCCAAGAGACCCAGTACTTC
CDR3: CASSLWLQETQYF

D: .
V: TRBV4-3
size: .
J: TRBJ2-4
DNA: TGCGCCAGCAGCCAAGATGGCAGGGGAGGGAACATTCAGTACTTC
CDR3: CASSQDGRGGNIQYF

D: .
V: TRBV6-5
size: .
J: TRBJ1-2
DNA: TGTGCCAGCAGGAGCGGGGGGCGCAACTATGGCTACACCTTC
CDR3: CASRSGGRNYGYTF

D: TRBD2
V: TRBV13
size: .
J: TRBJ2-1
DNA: TGTGCCAGCACCACGCGGGGGCCGGGACTAGCGCTCTACAATGAGCAGTTCTTC
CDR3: CASTTRGPGLALYNEQFF

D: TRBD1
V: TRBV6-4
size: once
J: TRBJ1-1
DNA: TGTGCCAGCAGTGATAGTCCAGGGGGCACTGAAGCTTTCTTT
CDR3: CASSDSPGGTEAFF

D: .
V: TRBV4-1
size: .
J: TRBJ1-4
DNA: TGCGCCAGCAGCCAAGAGAGTGGGGGAGGTGAAAAACTGTTTTTT
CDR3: CASSQESGGGEKLFF

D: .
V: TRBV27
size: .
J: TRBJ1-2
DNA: TGTGCCAGCAGTTCTAGTGCACCCCACTATGGCTACACCTTC
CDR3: CASSSSAPHYGYTF

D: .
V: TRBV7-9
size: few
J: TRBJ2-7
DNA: TGTGCCAGCAGCTTAGCTGGGGGCCCCCACGAGCAGTACTTC
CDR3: CASSLAGGPHEQYF

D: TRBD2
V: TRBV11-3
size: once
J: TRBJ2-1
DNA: TGTGCCAGCAGCTTAGACCCTGATCTAGCGGGAGTTCAGAATGAGCAGTTCTTC
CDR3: CASSLDPDLAGVQNEQFF

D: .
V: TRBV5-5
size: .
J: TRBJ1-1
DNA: TGTGCCAGCAGCTACTCGGTGAAGTTTGAAGCTTTCTTT
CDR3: CASSYSVKFEAFF

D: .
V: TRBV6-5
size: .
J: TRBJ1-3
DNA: TGTGCCACTCGTGGAACAGGGTCCGGAAACACCATATATTTT
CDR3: CATRGTGSGNTIYF

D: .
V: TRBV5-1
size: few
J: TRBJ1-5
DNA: TGCGCCAGCAGCTTGGCCCGGAGGAAGGATCTGAGCAATCAGCCCCAGCATTTT
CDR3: CASSLARRKDLSNQPQHF

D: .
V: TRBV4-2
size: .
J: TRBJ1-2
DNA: TGTGCCAGCAGCCAAGTGGACAGCGGCTGGAGGGGCTACACCTTC
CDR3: CASSQVDSGWRGYTF

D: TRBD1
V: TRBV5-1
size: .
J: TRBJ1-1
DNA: TGCGCCAGCAGCTCTTTTGGACAGGGCGGCACTGAAGCTTTCTTT
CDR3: CASSSFGQGGTEAFF

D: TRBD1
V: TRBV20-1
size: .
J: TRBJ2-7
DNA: TGCAGTGCTAGTGCGAGGGACAGGCGTTACGAGCAGTACTTC
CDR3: CSASARDRRYEQYF

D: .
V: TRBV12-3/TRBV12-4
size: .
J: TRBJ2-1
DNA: TGTGCCAGCAGTTTCAACAGGTTTGATGAGCAGTTCTTC
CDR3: CASSFNRFDEQFF

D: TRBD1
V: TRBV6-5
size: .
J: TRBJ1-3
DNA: TGTGCCAGCAGTCGGACAGGGGCTGGAAACACCATATATTTT
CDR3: CASSRTGAGNTIYF

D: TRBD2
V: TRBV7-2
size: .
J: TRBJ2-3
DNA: TGTGCCAGCAGCTTAGGAGCGGGGGCGGGCACAGATACGCAGTATTTT
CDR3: CASSLGAGAGTDTQYF

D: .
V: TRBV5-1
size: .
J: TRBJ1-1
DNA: TGCGCCAGCAGCTTGGACGTGGGAGTGAACACTGAAGCTTTCTTT
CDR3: CASSLDVGVNTEAFF

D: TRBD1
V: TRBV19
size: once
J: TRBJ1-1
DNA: TGTGCCAGTAGTATTCAGGGGACAGGCCACACTGAAGCTTTCTTT
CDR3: CASSIQGTGHTEAFF

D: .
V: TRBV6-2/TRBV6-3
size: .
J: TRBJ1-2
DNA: TGTGCCAGCAGCCCCCCGAGACAGGAAACCTATGGCTACACCTTC
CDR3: CASSPPRQETYGYTF

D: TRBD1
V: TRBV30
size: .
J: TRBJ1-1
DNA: TGTGCCGCGTACGCTGGCAGGGGGATCGGAACTGAAGCTTTCTTT
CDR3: CAAYAGRGIGTEAFF

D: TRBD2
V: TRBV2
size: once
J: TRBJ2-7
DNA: TGTGCCAGCAGTACCCCCGGGACTAGCGGGAGGTTGGTGCAGTACTTC
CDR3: CASSTPGTSGRLVQYF

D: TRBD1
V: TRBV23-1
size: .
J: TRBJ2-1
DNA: TGCGCCAGCAGTCAAAAGACAGGGAGCTCCTACAATGAGCAGTTCTTC
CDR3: CASSQKTGSSYNEQFF